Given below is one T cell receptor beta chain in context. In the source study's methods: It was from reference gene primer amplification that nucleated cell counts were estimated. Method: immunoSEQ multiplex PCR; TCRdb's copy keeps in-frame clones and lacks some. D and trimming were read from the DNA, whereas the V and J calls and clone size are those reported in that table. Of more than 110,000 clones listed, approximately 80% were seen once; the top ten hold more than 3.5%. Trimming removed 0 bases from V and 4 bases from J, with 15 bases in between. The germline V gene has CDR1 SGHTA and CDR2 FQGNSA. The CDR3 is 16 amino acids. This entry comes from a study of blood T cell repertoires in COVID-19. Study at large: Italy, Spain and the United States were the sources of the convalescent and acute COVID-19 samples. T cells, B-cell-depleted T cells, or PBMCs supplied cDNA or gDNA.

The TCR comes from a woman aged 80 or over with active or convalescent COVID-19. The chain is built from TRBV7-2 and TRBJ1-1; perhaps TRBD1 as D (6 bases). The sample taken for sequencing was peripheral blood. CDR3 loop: CASSLAPAGVFTEAFF. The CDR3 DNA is TGTGCCAGCAGCTTAGCCCCTGCAGGGGTGTTCACTGAAGCTTTCTTT.